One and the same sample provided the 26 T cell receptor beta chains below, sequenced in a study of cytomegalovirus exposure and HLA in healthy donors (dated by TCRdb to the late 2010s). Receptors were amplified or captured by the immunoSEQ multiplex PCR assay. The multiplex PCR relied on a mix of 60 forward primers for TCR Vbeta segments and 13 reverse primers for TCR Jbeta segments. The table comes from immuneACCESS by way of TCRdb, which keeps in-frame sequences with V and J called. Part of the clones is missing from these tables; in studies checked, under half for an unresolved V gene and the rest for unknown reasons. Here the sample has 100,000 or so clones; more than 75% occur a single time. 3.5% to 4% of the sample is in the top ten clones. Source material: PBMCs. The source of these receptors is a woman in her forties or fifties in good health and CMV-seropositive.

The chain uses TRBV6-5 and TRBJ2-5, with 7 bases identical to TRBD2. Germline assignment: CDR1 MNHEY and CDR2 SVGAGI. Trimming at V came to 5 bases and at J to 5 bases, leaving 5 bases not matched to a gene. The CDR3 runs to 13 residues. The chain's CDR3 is CASSGSGTETQYF. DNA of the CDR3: TGTGCCAGCAGTGGGAGCGGGACCGAGACCCAGTACTTC.

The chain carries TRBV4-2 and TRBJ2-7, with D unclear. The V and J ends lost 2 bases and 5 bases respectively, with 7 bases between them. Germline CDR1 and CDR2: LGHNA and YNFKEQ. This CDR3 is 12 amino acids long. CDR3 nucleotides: TGTGCCAGCAGCCAACGATCGGACGAGCAGTACTTC. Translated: CASSQRSDEQYF.

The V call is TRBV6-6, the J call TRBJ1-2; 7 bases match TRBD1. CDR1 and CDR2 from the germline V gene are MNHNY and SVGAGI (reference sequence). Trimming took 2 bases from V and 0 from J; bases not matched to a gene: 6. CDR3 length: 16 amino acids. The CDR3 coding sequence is TGTGCCAGCAGTTACGAGACAGGGTATGCTAACTATGGCTACACCTTC. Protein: CASSYETGYANYGYTF.

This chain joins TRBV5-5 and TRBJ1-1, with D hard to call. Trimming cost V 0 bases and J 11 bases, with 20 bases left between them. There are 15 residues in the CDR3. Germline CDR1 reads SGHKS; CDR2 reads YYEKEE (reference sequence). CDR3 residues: CASSLGRGRTVKAFF. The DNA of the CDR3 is TGTGCCAGCAGCTTGGGGCGGGGTAGGACGGTTAAGGCTTTCTTT.

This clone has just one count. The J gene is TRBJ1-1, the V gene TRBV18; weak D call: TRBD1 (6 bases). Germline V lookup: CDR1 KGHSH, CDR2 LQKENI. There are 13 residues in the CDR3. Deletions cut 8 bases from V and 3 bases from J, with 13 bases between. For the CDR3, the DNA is TGTGCCAGCCAGGCGGGGGGCTACACTGAAGCTTTCTTT. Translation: CASQAGGYTEAFF.

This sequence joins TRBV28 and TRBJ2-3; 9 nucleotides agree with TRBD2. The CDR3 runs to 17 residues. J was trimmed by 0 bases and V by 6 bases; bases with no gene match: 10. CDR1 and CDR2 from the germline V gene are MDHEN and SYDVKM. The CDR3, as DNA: TGTGCCAGCAGCCCCAATCCTAGCGGGGTGAGCACAGATACGCAGTATTTT. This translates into CASSPNPSGVSTDTQYF.

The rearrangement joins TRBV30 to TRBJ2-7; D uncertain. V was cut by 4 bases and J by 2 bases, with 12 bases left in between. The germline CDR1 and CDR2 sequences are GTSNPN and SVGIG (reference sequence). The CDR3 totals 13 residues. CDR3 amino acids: CAWNPGSTYEQYF. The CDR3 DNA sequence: TGTGCCTGGAATCCGGGTTCTACCTACGAGCAGTACTTC.

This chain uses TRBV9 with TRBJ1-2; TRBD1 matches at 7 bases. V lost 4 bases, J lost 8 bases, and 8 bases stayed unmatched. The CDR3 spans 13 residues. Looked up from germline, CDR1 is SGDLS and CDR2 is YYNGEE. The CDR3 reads CASSSSGGQGYTF. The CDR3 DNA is TGTGCCAGCAGCTCCTCAGGGGGGCAGGGCTACACCTTC.

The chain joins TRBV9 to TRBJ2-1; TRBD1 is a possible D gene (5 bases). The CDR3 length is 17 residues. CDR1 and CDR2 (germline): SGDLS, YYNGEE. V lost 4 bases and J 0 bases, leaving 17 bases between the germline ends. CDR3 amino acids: CASSSNSRGYSYNEQFF. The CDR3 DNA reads TGTGCCAGCAGCTCCAATTCTAGGGGCTACTCCTACAATGAGCAGTTCTTC.

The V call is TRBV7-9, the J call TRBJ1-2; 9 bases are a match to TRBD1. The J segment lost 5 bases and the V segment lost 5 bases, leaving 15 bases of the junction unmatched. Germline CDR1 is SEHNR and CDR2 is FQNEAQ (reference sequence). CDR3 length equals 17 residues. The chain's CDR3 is CASSPQSRTGESYGYTF. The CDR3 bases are TGTGCCAGCAGCCCCCAGTCGAGGACAGGGGAATCATATGGCTACACCTTC.

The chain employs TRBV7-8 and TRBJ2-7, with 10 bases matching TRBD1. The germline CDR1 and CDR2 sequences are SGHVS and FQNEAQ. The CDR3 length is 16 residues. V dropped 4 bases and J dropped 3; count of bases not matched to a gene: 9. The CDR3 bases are TGTGCCAGCAGCTCGGGGGGACAGGGGAGGGACTACGAGCAGTACTTC. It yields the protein CASSSGGQGRDYEQYF.

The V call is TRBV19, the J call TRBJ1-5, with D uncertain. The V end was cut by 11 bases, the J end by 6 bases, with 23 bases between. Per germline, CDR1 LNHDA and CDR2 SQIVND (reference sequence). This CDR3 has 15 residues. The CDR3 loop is CAGNVPEVRGQPQHF. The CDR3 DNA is TGTGCCGGTAACGTACCGGAGGTACGCGGTCAGCCCCAGCATTTT.

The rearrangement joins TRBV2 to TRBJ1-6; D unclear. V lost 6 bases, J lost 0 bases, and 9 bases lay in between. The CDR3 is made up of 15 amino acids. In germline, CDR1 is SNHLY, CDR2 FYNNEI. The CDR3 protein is CASRTSSSYNSPLHF. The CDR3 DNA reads TGTGCCAGCAGGACATCGAGCTCCTATAATTCACCCCTCCACTTT.

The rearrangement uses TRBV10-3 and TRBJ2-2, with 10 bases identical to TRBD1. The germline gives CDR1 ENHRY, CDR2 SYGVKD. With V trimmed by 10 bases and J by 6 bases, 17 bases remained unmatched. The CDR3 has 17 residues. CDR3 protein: CATRRMVDRGRAGELFF. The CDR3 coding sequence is TGTGCCACCCGAAGGATGGTGGACAGGGGGAGGGCCGGGGAGCTGTTTTTT.

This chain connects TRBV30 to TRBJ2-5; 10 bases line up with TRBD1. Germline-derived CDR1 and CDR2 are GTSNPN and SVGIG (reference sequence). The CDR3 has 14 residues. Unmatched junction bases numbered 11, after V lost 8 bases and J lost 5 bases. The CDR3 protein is CAGQGQGGRETQYF. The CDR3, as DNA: TGTGCCGGCCAAGGACAGGGGGGTCGGGAGACCCAGTACTTC.

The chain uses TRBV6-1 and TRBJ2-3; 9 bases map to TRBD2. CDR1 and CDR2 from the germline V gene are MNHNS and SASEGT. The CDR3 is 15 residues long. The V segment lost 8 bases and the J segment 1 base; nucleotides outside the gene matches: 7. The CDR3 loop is CASASTSGRTDTQYF. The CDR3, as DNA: TGTGCCAGCGCCTCGACTAGCGGACGCACAGATACGCAGTATTTT.

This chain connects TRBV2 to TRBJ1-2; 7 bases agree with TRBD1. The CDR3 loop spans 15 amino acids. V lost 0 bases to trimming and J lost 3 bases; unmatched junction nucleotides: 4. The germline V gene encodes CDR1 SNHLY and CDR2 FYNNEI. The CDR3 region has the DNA TGTGCCAGCAGTGAAGCCGAGGGGGCCTACTATGGCTACACCTTC. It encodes CASSEAEGAYYGYTF. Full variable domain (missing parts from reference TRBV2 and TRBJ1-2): EPEVTQTPSHQVTQMGQEVILRCVPISNHLYFYWYRQILGQKVEFLVSFYNNEISEKSEIFDDQFSVERPDGSNFTLKIRSTKLEDSAMYFCASSEAEGAYYGYTFGSGTRLTVV.

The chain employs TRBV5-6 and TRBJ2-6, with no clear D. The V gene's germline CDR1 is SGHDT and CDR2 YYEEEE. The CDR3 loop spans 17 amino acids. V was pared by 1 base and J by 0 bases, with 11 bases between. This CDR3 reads CASSLPGALSGANVLTF. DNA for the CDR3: TGTGCCAGCAGCTTGCCAGGCGCCCTCTCTGGGGCCAACGTCCTGACTTTC. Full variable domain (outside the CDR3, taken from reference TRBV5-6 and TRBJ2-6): DAGVTQSPTHLIKTRGQQVTLRCSPKSGHDTVSWYQQALGQGPQFIFQYYEEEERQRGNFPDRFSGHQFPNYSSELNVNALLLGDSALYLCASSLPGALSGANVLTFGAGSRLTVL.

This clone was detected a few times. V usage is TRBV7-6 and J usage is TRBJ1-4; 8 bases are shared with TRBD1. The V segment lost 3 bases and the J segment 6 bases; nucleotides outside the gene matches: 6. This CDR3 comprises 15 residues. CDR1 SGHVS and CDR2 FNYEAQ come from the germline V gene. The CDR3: CASSLTGVGDEKLFF. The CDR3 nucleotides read TGTGCCAGCAGCTTGACAGGGGTGGGGGATGAAAAACTGTTTTTT.

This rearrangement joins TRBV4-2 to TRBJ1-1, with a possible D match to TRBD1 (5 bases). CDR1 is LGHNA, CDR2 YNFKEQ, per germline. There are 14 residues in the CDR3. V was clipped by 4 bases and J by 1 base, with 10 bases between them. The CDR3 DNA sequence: TGTGCCAGCAGCCGGCTAGGGGAGAACACTGAAGCTTTCTTT. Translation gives CASSRLGENTEAFF.

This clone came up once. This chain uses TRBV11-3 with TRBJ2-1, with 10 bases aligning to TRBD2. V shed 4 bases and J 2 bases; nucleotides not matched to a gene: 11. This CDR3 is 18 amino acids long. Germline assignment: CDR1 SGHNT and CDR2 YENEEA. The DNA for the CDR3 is TGTGCCAGCAGCTCGAGGGCTAGCGGGAGAGGCGCCTACAATGAGCAGTTCTTC. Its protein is CASSSRASGRGAYNEQFF. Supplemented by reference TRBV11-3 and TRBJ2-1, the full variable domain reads EAGVVQSPRYKIIEKKQPVAFWCNPISGHNTLYWYLQNLGQGPELLIRYENEEAVDDSQLPKDRFSAERLKGVDSTLKIQPAELGDSAVYLCASSSRASGRGAYNEQFFGPGTRLTVL.

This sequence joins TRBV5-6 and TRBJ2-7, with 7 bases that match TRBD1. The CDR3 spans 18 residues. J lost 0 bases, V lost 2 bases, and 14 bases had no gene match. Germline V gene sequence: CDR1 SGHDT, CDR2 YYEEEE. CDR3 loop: CASSLFLIGQASSYEQYF. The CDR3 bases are TGTGCCAGCAGCTTATTCTTAATCGGACAGGCCAGCTCCTACGAGCAGTACTTC.

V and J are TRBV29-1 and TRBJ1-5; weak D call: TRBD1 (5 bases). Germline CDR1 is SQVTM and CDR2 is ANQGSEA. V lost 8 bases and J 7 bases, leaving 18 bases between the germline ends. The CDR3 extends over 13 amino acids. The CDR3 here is CSPRWGVGQPQHF. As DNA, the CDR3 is TGCAGCCCCAGATGGGGGGTCGGGCAGCCCCAGCATTTT.

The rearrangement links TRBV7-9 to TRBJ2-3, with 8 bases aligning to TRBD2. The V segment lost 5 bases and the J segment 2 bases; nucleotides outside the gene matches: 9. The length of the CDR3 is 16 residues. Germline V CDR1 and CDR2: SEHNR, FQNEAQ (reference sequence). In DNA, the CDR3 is TGTGCCAGCAGCACTCCGCGGCGGGGGGCCACAGATACGCAGTATTTT. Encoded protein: CASSTPRRGATDTQYF.

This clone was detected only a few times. The DNA of the CDR3 is TGTGCCAGCAGCTTAGAGGGGGCACCGTCCTACGAGCAGTACTTC. Its protein product is CASSLEGAPSYEQYF. V gene TRBV5-5 combines with J gene TRBJ2-7, with TRBD1 matching over 7 bases. The CDR3 runs 15 residues. Germline CDR1 is SGHKS and CDR2 is YYEKEE (reference sequence). V lost 2 bases, J lost 1 base, and 6 bases stayed unmatched.

The DNA of the CDR3 is TGTGCCAGCAGCTCCGGGACAGGGAGAGGTTCACCCCTCCACTTT. Encoded protein: CASSSGTGRGSPLHF. V and J are TRBV5-4 and TRBJ1-6; 9 bases match TRBD1. Germline V lookup: CDR1 SGHNT, CDR2 YYREEE (reference sequence). The length of the CDR3 is 15 residues. J was trimmed by 9 bases and V by 3 bases; bases with no gene match: 7.